This TCR beta chain was identified during a study of T-cell memory formation after mild COVID-19. Study-wide points: Pre-infection memory already had some responding clones, implying cross-reactive memory joined. Researchers could not confirm that second-wave clones peaking on day 37 targeted SARS-CoV-2. Clones which contracted sat mainly in CM and EM if CD4+, and in EMRA if CD8+. A second wave expanding day 15 to 37 was CD4+-biased; contracting clones were balanced.

Unmatched junction bases numbered 6, after V lost 0 bases and J lost 4 bases. Germline V lookup: CDR1 SGHKS, CDR2 YYEKEE (reference sequence). The CDR3 runs 16 residues. This clonotype was detected only a few times. Its antigen is still unknown. A single record per CDR3 protein comes from TCRdb applying MiXCR to the 5' RACE reads. The table shows some 410,000 distinct CDR3 sequences, with more than 20% occurring only once. Sequencing was performed on PBMCs or a T cell subset sorted from them (not recorded which). The chain has TRBV5-5 and TRBJ1-1, with 10 bases that match TRBD1. This receptor was taken from an adult woman who had mild COVID-19 (a few samples of this study predate the infection). Cell type and time point are not known. CDR3 coding DNA: TGTGCCAGCAGCTTGGCATGGGGACAGGGGAGCACTGAAGCTTTCTTT. This sequence encodes CASSLAWGQGSTEAFF.